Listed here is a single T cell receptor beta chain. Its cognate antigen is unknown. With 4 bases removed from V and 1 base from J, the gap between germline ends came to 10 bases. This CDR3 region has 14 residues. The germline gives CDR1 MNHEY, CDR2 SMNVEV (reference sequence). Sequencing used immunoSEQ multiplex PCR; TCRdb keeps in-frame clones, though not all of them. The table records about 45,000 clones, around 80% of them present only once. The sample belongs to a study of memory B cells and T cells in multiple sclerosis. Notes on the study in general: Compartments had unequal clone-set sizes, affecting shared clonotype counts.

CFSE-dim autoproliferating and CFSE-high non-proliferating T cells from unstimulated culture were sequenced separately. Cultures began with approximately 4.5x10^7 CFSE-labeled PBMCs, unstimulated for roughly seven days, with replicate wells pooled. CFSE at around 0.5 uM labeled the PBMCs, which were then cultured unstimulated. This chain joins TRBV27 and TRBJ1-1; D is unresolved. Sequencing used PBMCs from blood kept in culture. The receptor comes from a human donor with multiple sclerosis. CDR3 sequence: CASSSGWPNTEAFF. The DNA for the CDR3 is TGTGCCAGCAGTTCAGGTTGGCCGAACACTGAAGCTTTCTTT.